This TCR beta chain was sequenced in a study of cytomegalovirus exposure and HLA in healthy donors. Trimming stripped 0 bases from V and 0 bases from J, with 12 bases between. Germline assignment: CDR1 MNHEY and CDR2 SMNVEV (reference sequence). The CDR3 loop spans 17 amino acids. Study-level findings and limits: In a later analysis, V- and J-gene trimming of beta chains associated with a DCLRE1C missense variant, replicated independently. The likely origin of a cluster of highly shared sequence variants was a sequencing artifact. A later analysis, which compared TCR beta chains of equal frequency, found the HLA-associated ones more clonally expanded.

Primers: 60 Vbeta forward and 13 Jbeta reverse. The data were produced by immunoSEQ multiplex PCR, yet TCRdb's version contains in-frame clones alone and is incomplete. Of around 150,000 clones listed, 60% to 85% are singletons. Remarks on this clone: Its cognate antigen is unknown.

The chain employs TRBV27 and TRBJ2-4, with D unclear. The sequencing input was PBMCs. The TCR sequence derives from a man aged 50 to 59 in good health and CMV-seropositive. The chain's CDR3 is CASSLSFSPGAKNIQYF. DNA for the CDR3: TGTGCCAGCAGTTTATCCTTTTCCCCGGGAGCCAAAAACATTCAGTACTTC.